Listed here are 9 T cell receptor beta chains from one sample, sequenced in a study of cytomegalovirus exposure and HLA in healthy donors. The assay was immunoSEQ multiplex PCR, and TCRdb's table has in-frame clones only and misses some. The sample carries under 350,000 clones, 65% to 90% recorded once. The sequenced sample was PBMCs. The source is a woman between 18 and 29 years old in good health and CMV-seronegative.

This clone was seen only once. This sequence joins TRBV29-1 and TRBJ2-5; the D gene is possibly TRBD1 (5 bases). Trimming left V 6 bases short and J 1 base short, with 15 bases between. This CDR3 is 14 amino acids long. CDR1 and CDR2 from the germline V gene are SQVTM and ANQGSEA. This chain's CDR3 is CSVIRGRVQETQYF. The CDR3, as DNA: TGCAGCGTCATAAGGGGCAGGGTCCAAGAGACCCAGTACTTC.

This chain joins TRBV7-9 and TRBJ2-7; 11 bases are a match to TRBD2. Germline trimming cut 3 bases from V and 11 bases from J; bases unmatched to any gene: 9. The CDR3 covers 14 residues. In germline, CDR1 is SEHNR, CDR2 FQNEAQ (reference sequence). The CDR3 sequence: CASSFTGSGGEKYF. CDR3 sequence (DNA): TGTGCCAGCAGCTTTACGGGTAGCGGGGGGGAGAAGTACTTC.

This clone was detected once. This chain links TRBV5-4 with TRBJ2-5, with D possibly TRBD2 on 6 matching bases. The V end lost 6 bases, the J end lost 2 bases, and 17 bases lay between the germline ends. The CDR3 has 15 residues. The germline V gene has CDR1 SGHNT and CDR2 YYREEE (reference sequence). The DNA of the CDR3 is TGTGCCAGCACTGGCTCGCGGCGGGGACAAGAGACCCAGTACTTC. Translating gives CASTGSRRGQETQYF.

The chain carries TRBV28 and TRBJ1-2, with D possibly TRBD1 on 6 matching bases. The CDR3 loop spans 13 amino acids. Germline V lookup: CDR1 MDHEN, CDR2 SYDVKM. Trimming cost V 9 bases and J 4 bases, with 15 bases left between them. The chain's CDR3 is CASQAGQSYGYTF. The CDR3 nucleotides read TGTGCCAGTCAAGCGGGACAAAGCTATGGCTACACCTTC.

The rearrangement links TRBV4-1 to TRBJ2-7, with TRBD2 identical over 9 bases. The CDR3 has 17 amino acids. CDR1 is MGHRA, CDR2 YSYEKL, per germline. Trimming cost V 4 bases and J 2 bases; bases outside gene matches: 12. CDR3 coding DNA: TGCGCCAGCAGCCCCGAACCGGGACTAGCAAGACCCTACGAGCAGTACTTC. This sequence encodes CASSPEPGLARPYEQYF.

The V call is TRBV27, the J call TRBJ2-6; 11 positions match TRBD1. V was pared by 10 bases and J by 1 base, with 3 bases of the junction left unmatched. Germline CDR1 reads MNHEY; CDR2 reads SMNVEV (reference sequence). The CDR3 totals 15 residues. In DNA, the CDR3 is TGTGCCACCGGGACAGGGGGGTCTGGGGCCAACGTCCTGACTTTC. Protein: CATGTGGSGANVLTF.

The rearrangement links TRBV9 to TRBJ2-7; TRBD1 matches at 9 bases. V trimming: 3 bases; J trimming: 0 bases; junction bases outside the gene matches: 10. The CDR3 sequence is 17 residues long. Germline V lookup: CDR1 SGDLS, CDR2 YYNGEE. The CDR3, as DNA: TGTGCCAGCAGCGCGGGGGACAGGGTCCGGGTCTCCTACGAGCAGTACTTC. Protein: CASSAGDRVRVSYEQYF.

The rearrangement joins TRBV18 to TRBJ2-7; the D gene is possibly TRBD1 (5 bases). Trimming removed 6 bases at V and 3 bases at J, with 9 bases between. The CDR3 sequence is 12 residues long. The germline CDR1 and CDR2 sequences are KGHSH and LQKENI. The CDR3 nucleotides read TGTGCCAGCTCCCCGACAGACTACGAGCAGTACTTC. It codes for CASSPTDYEQYF.

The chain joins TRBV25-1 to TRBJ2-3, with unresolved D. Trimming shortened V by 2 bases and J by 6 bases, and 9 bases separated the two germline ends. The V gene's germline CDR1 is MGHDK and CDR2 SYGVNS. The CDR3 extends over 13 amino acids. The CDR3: CASSEPPGDTQYF. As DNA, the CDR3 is TGTGCCAGCAGTGAACCCCCCGGGGATACGCAGTATTTT.